The 22 T cell receptor beta chains reported below all come from one sample, sequenced in a study of blood T cell repertoires in COVID-19. TCRdb keeps only in-frame clones here, not all; method: immunoSEQ multiplex PCR. Of some 300,000 clones in the sample, nearly 90% were seen once. Sequenced material: PBMCs or T cells enriched from blood (not recorded which). These receptors all stem from a woman in her forties or fifties who had been exposed to COVID-19.

The chain joins TRBV28 to TRBJ1-4, with 11 bases that match TRBD1. J gave up 1 base and V 5 bases, and 9 bases lay outside the gene matches. Germline CDR1 is MDHEN and CDR2 is SYDVKM. The CDR3 consists of 18 residues. CDR3 sequence: CASSAWDRGTGTNEKLFF. As DNA, the CDR3 is TGTGCCAGCAGTGCCTGGGACAGGGGGACGGGAACTAATGAAAAACTGTTTTTT. Complete variable domain (other parts from reference TRBV28 and TRBJ1-4): DVKVTQSSRYLVKRTGEKVFLECVQDMDHENMFWYRQDPGLGLRLIYFSYDVKMKEKGDIPEGYSVSREKKERFSLILESASTNQTSMYLCASSAWDRGTGTNEKLFFGSGTQLSVL.

The rearrangement joins TRBV5-1 to TRBJ1-1, with D possibly TRBD1 on 5 matching bases. CDR3 length equals 18 residues. Germline V lookup: CDR1 SGHRS, CDR2 YFSETQ. V was pared by 0 bases and J by 8 bases, with 26 bases between. The CDR3 DNA reads as TGCGCCAGCAGCTTGGTACCAGTCCACACAGGCCCGAACGCAGAAGCTTTCTTT. This gives the protein CASSLVPVHTGPNAEAFF.

The chain joins TRBV4-1 to TRBJ2-7; 11 bases map to TRBD2. The germline V gene encodes CDR1 MGHRA and CDR2 YSYEKL. V lost 1 base and J lost 4; bases outside the gene matches: 3. CDR3 length: 15 residues. The CDR3 protein is CASSQGLAGGYEQYF. The CDR3 bases are TGCGCCAGCAGCCAAGGGCTAGCGGGGGGTTACGAGCAGTACTTC.

V gene TRBV2 combines with J gene TRBJ1-5; weak D call: TRBD1 (5 bases). The CDR3 consists of 14 residues. Trimming shortened V by 3 bases and J by 6 bases, and 12 bases separated the two germline ends. CDR1 and CDR2 (germline): SNHLY, FYNNEI. This CDR3 reads CASSERQGFQPQHF. The DNA for the CDR3 is TGTGCCAGCAGTGAGCGGCAGGGATTTCAGCCCCAGCATTTT.

This chain links TRBV19 with TRBJ2-5; D is uncertain. The CDR3 is made up of 14 amino acids. With 4 bases removed from V and 0 bases from J, the gap between germline ends came to 9 bases. Germline loops: CDR1 LNHDA, CDR2 SQIVND (reference sequence). This CDR3 is CASSRALNQETQYF. CDR3 nucleotides: TGTGCCAGTAGTAGGGCGTTGAACCAAGAGACCCAGTACTTC.

The V and J genes are TRBV2 and TRBJ2-4; no reliable D call. Germline CDR1 is SNHLY and CDR2 is FYNNEI. The CDR3 is made up of 11 amino acids. V dropped 7 bases and J dropped 7 bases, with 8 bases sitting between them. The CDR3, as DNA: TGTGCCAGCACCACCGCGAACATTCAGTACTTC. Translation: CASTTANIQYF.

This clone was picked up a small number of times. The chain has TRBV2 and TRBJ1-6, with D tentatively TRBD1 (6 bases). Looked up from germline, CDR1 is SNHLY and CDR2 is FYNNEI. The CDR3 is 16 amino acids. The V end lost 6 bases, the J end lost 2 bases, and 14 bases lay between the germline ends. CDR3 amino acids: CASRSTGSPYNSPLHF. Here the CDR3 DNA reads TGTGCCAGCAGGTCAACAGGGAGCCCCTATAATTCACCCCTCCACTTT.

This clone was seen a few times. CDR3: CAWSVADRVFYEQYF. DNA of the CDR3: TGTGCCTGGAGTGTAGCGGACAGGGTGTTCTACGAGCAGTACTTC. The V and J genes are TRBV30 and TRBJ2-7; 8 bases align to TRBD1. J was trimmed by 3 bases and V by 0 bases; bases with no gene match: 7. The CDR3 is 15 amino acids. Looked up from germline, CDR1 is GTSNPN and CDR2 is SVGIG (reference sequence).

The rearrangement links TRBV9 to TRBJ1-1; D ambiguous. The CDR3 is 13 amino acids. From germline, CDR1 is SGDLS and CDR2 YYNGEE. The V and J ends lost 3 bases and 1 base respectively, with 7 bases between them. CDR3: CASSESGNTEAFF. The CDR3 DNA is TGTGCCAGCAGCGAATCCGGGAACACTGAAGCTTTCTTT.

There are a few counts of this clone. The genes are TRBV7-9 and TRBJ2-7; D may be TRBD2 (6 bases). The CDR3 totals 14 residues. In germline, CDR1 is SEHNR, CDR2 FQNEAQ (reference sequence). Between the trimmed V and J ends, which lost 1 base and 2 bases, there was a span of 9 bases. Here the CDR3 reads CASSLGRGTYEQYF. Written as DNA, the CDR3 is TGTGCCAGCAGCTTAGGGCGGGGAACCTACGAGCAGTACTTC.

V is TRBV29-1 and J is TRBJ2-2, with TRBD1 identical over 8 bases. Losses at the gene ends were 4 bases for V and 6 bases for J; bases not matched to a gene: 4. Germline assignment: CDR1 SQVTM and CDR2 ANQGSEA. There are 13 residues in the CDR3. CDR3 sequence: CSVATGGSGELFF. DNA for the CDR3: TGCAGCGTTGCAACAGGGGGGTCCGGGGAGCTGTTTTTT.

This sequence joins TRBV23-1 and TRBJ2-3; 11 bases map to TRBD2. TRBV23-1 is an ORF; its function is uncertain. V lost 7 bases to trimming and J lost 1 base; unmatched junction nucleotides: 4. CDR3 length: 15 residues. The CDR3 coding sequence is TGCGCCAGCACATTAGCGGGGGGGGGCACAGATACGCAGTATTTT. As protein: CASTLAGGGTDTQYF.

Here the CDR3 DNA reads TGTGCCACCAGTGACCCCGCGGTTGGGCTAGCGGGCACAGATACGCAGTATTTT. It translates to CATSDPAVGLAGTDTQYF. This chain joins TRBV24-1 and TRBJ2-3; TRBD2 matches at 7 bases. V trimming: 4 bases; J trimming: 1 base; junction bases outside the gene matches: 13. The CDR3 covers 18 residues. Germline V lookup: CDR1 KGHDR, CDR2 SFDVKD.

This clone has just a few counts. The chain uses TRBV28 and TRBJ2-7; 7 bases align to TRBD2. CDR1 MDHEN and CDR2 SYDVKM come from the germline V gene. This CDR3 spans 13 amino acids. V gave up 6 bases and J gave up 3 bases; unmatched junction bases: 5. This chain's CDR3 is CASRDGGFYEQYF. CDR3 DNA: TGTGCCAGCAGAGACGGGGGGTTCTACGAGCAGTACTTC.

This sequence joins TRBV4-1 and TRBJ1-6; 11 bases align to TRBD1. The germline CDR1 and CDR2 sequences are MGHRA and YSYEKL. After removal of 2 bases from V and 8 bases from J, the junction contained 20 bases not matched to a gene. The CDR3 is 21 amino acids. Here the CDR3 reads CASSQMDRGLRVSWDYSPLHF. The DNA for the CDR3 is TGCGCCAGCAGCCAAATGGACAGGGGGCTACGCGTCTCTTGGGATTATTCACCCCTCCACTTT.

This chain uses TRBV9 with TRBJ2-7; D gene uncertain. V lost 0 bases, J lost 1 base, and 8 bases lay in between. The V gene's germline CDR1 is SGDLS and CDR2 YYNGEE. This CDR3 comprises 14 residues. The CDR3 region is CASSVEQVSYEQYF. CDR3 bases: TGTGCCAGCAGCGTAGAGCAGGTTTCCTACGAGCAGTACTTC.

The CDR3 nucleotides are TGTGCCAGCGGCCTCGACAGGGGTGCCGGGGAGCTGTTTTTT. Its translation: CASGLDRGAGELFF. The gene calls are TRBV27 and TRBJ2-2; 8 bases are shared with TRBD1. Trimming at V came to 8 bases and at J to 6 bases, leaving 8 bases not matched to a gene. The V gene's germline CDR1 is MNHEY and CDR2 SMNVEV (reference sequence). The CDR3 sequence is 14 residues long.

The chain uses TRBV6-5 and TRBJ1-2; D gene ambiguous. This CDR3 has 13 amino acids. Germline CDR1 and CDR2: MNHEY and SVGAGI. V shed 6 bases and J shed 8 bases, with 16 bases lying between them. CDR3 coding DNA: TGTGCCAGCAGCCCCGAAAGGGAGATGGGCTACACCTTC. Translating gives CASSPEREMGYTF.

This chain connects TRBV29-1 to TRBJ2-5; 11 nucleotides align to TRBD2. The CDR3 spans 13 residues. V trimming: 6 bases; J trimming: 5 bases; junction bases outside the gene matches: 5. Per the germline V gene, CDR1 is SQVTM and CDR2 is ANQGSEA. This CDR3 is CSVIAGGPETQYF. As DNA, the CDR3 is TGCAGCGTGATAGCGGGGGGGCCGGAGACCCAGTACTTC.

The chain links TRBV5-5 to TRBJ2-2; TRBD1 aligns across 7 bases. The V gene's germline CDR1 is SGHKS and CDR2 YYEKEE (reference sequence). The CDR3 has 14 residues. V lost 4 bases to trimming and J lost 5 bases; unmatched junction nucleotides: 5. CDR3 nucleotide sequence: TGTGCCAGCAGCCCCGGGACAGAAACCGGGGAGCTGTTTTTT. Translation: CASSPGTETGELFF.

V and J are TRBV5-4 and TRBJ2-3, with 9 bases identical to TRBD2. Per germline, CDR1 SGHNT and CDR2 YYREEE (reference sequence). Trimming removed 1 base from V and 4 bases from J; junction bases left unmatched: 10. The CDR3 loop spans 17 amino acids. CDR3: CASSLRGGAPFADTQYF. CDR3 DNA: TGTGCCAGCAGCTTGCGCGGGGGGGCCCCATTTGCAGATACGCAGTATTTT.

V usage is TRBV28 and J usage is TRBJ2-6, with D hard to call. The CDR3 has 16 amino acids. Trimming pared 7 bases from V and 0 bases from J, leaving 13 bases between. The germline V gene has CDR1 MDHEN and CDR2 SYDVKM. The CDR3 nucleotides are TGTGCCAGCACGAGGCCAAAGAGCTCTGGGGCCAACGTCCTGACTTTC. Amino acids: CASTRPKSSGANVLTF.